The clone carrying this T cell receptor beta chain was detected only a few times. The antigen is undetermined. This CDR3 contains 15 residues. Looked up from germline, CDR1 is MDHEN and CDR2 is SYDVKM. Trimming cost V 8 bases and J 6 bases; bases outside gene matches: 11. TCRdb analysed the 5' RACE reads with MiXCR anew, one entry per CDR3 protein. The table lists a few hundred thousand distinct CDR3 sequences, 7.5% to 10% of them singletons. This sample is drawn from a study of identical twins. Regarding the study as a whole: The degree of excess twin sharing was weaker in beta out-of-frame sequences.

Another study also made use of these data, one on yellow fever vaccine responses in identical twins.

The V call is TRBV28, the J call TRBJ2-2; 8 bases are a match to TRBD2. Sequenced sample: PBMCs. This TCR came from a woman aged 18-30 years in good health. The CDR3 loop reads CASGLGLATAGELFF. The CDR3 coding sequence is TGTGCCAGCGGCCTCGGACTAGCTACGGCCGGGGAGCTGTTTTTT.